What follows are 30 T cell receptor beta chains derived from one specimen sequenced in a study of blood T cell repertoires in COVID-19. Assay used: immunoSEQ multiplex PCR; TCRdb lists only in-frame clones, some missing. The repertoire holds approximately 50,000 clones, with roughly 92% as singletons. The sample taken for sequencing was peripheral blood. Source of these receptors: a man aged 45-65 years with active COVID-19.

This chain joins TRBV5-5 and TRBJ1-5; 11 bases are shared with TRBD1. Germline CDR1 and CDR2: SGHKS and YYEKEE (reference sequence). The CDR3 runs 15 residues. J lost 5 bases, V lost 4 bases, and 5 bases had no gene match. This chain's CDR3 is CASSRGQGADQPQHF. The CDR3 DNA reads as TGTGCCAGCAGCAGAGGACAGGGGGCCGATCAGCCCCAGCATTTT. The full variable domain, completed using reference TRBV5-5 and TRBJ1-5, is DAGVTQSPTHLIKTRGQQVTLRCSPISGHKSVSWYQQVLGQGPQFIFQYYEKEERGRGNFPDRFSARQFPNYSSELNVNALLLGDSALYLCASSRGQGADQPQHFGDGTRLSIL.

The CDR3, as DNA: TGTGCCACCAGTGCGGGACTTCTATACGAGCAGTACTTC. Translation gives CATSAGLLYEQYF. V and J are TRBV15 and TRBJ2-7, with a tentative D call TRBD2 (6 bases). The CDR3 consists of 13 residues. Germline V CDR1 and CDR2: LNHNV, YYDKDF (reference sequence). Trimming took off 6 bases at V and 4 bases at J, with 13 bases between the two ends.

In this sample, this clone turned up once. CDR3 bases: TGTGCCACCAGACAAAGACAGGGGGCGGATACGCAGTATTTT. This translates into CATRQRQGADTQYF. V is TRBV15 and J is TRBJ2-3, with 10 positions matching TRBD1. This CDR3 has 14 residues. V lost 6 bases to trimming and J lost 6 bases; unmatched junction nucleotides: 6. Per germline, CDR1 LNHNV and CDR2 YYDKDF (reference sequence).

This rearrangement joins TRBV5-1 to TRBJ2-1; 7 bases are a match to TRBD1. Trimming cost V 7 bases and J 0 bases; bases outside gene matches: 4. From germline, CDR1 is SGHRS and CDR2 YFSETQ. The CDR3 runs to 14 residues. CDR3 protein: CASQGDTSYNEQFF. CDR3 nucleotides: TGCGCCAGCCAGGGGGACACCTCCTACAATGAGCAGTTCTTC.

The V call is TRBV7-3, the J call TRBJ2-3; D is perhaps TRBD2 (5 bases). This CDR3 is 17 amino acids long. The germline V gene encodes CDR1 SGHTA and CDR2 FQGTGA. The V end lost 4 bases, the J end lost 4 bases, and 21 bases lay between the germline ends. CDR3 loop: CASSSTAPFRGSDTQYF. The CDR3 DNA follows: TGTGCCAGCAGCTCCACCGCCCCGTTCCGGGGATCAGATACGCAGTATTTT. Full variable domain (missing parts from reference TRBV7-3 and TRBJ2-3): GAGVSQTPSNKVTEKGKYVELRCDPISGHTALYWYRQSLGQGPEFLIYFQGTGAADDSGLPNDRFFAVRPEGSVSTLKIQRTERGDSAVYLCASSSTAPFRGSDTQYFGPGTRLTVL.

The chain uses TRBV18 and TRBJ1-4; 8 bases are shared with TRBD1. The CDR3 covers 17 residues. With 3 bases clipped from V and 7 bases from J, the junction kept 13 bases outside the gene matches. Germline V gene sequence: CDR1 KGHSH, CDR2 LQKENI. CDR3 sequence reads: CASSPDRGSRLSEKLFF. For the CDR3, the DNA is TGTGCCAGCTCACCTGACAGGGGAAGCCGTCTGAGTGAAAAACTGTTTTTT.

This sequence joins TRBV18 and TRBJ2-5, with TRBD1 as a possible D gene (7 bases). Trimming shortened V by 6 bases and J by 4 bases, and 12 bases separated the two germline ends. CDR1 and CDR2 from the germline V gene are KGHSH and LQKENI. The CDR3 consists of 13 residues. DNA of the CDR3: TGTGCCAGCTCCTACAGGGGAGGAGAGACCCAGTACTTC. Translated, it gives CASSYRGGETQYF.

The CDR3 sequence is CASSSSGSLDTQYF. CDR3 sequence (DNA): TGTGCCAGCAGTTCTAGCGGGAGCTTAGATACGCAGTATTTT. This sequence joins TRBV7-3 and TRBJ2-3; TRBD2 matches 10 bases. With 6 bases clipped from V and 5 bases from J, the junction kept 5 bases outside the gene matches. This CDR3 spans 14 amino acids. CDR1 and CDR2 (germline): SGHTA, FQGTGA.

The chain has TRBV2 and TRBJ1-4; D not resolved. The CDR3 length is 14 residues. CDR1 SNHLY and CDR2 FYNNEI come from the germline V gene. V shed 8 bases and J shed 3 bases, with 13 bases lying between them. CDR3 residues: CASSLTGANEKLFF. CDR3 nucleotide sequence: TGTGCCAGCTCATTGACCGGGGCTAATGAAAAACTGTTTTTT. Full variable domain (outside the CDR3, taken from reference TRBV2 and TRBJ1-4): EPEVTQTPSHQVTQMGQEVILRCVPISNHLYFYWYRQILGQKVEFLVSFYNNEISEKSEIFDDQFSVERPDGSNFTLKIRSTKLEDSAMYFCASSLTGANEKLFFGSGTQLSVL.

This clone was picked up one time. The CDR3 DNA reads TGTGCCAGCAGTTCTAGGACAGGGGGCAACTATGGCTACACCTTC. Its protein product is CASSSRTGGNYGYTF. The chain joins TRBV6-5 to TRBJ1-2, with 11 nucleotides matching TRBD1. Germline assignment: CDR1 MNHEY and CDR2 SVGAGI. This CDR3 contains 15 residues. V was pared by 4 bases and J by 2 bases, with 3 bases of the junction left unmatched.

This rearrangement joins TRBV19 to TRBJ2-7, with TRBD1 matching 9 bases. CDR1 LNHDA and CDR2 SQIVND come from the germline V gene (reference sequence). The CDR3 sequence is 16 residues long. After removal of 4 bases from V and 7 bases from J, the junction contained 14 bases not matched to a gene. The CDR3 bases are TGTGCCAGTAGTAGAGATACCGGGACAGGGCTCTTAGAGCAGTACTTC. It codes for CASSRDTGTGLLEQYF.

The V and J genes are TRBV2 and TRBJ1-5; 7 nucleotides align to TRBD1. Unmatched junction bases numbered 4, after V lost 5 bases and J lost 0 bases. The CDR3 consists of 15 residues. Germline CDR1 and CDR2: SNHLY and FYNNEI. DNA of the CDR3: TGTGCCAGCAGTAACAGGGGTCTTAGCAATCAGCCCCAGCATTTT. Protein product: CASSNRGLSNQPQHF.

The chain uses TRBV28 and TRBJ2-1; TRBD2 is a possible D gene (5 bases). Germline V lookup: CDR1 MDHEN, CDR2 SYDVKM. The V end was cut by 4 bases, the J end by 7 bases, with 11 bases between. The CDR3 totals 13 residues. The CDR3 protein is CASSSGLTNEQFF. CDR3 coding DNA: TGTGCCAGCAGTTCAGGACTCACAAATGAGCAGTTCTTC.

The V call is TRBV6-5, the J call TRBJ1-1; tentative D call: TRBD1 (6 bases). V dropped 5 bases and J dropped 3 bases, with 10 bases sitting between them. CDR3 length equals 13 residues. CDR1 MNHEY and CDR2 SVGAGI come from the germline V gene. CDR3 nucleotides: TGTGCCAGCAGTCAGCAGGGGCACACTGAAGCTTTCTTT. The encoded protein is CASSQQGHTEAFF.

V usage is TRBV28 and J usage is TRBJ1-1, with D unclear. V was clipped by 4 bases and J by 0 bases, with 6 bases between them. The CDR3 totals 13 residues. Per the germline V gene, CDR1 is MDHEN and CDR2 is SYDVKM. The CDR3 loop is CASSSTMNTEAFF. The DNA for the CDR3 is TGTGCCAGCAGTTCCACAATGAACACTGAAGCTTTCTTT.

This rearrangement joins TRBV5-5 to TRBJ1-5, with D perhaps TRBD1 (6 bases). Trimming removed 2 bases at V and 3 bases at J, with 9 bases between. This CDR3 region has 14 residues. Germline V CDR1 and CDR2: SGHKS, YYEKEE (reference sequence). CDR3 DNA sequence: TGTGCCAGCAGCTTTGGGGGGGCCAATCAGCCCCAGCATTTT. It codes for CASSFGGANQPQHF. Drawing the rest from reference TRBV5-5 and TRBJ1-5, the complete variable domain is DAGVTQSPTHLIKTRGQQVTLRCSPISGHKSVSWYQQVLGQGPQFIFQYYEKEERGRGNFPDRFSARQFPNYSSELNVNALLLGDSALYLCASSFGGANQPQHFGDGTRLSIL.

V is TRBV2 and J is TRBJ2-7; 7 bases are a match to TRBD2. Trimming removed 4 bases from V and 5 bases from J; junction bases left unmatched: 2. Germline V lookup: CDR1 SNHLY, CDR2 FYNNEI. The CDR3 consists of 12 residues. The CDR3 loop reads CASSGREHEQYF. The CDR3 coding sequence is TGTGCCAGCAGTGGGCGGGAGCACGAGCAGTACTTC.

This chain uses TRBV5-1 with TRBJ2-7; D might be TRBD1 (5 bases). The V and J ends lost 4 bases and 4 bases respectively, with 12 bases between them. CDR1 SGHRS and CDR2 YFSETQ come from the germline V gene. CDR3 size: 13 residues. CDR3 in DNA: TGCGCCAGCAGCCTGGACATAAAATACGAGCAGTACTTC. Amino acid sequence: CASSLDIKYEQYF.

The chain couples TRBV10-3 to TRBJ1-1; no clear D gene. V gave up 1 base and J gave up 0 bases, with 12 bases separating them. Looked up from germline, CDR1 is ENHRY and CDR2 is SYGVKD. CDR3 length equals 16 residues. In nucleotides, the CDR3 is TGTGCCATCAGTGAGTTAGTGACAAGGATGAACACTGAAGCTTTCTTT. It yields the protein CAISELVTRMNTEAFF.

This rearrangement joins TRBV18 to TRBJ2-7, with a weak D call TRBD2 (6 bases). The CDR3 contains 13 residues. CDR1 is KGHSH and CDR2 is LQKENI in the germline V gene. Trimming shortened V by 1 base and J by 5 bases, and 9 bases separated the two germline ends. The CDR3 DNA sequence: TGTGCCAGCTCACCACTCTCGGGGGACGAGCAGTACTTC. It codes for CASSPLSGDEQYF.

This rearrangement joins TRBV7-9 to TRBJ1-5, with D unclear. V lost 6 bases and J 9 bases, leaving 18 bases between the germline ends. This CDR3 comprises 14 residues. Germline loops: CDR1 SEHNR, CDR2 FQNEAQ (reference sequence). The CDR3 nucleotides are TGTGCCAGCAGTCCCGGGAACGAGGTTTCGCCCCAGCATTTT. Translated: CASSPGNEVSPQHF.

The CDR3 coding sequence is TGTGCCAGCAGTTTAAGTAGTCTCGAGCAGTACTTC. Encoded protein: CASSLSSLEQYF. J is TRBJ2-7 and V is TRBV28, with D uncertain. The CDR3 runs 12 residues. Trimming left V 2 bases short and J 6 bases short, with 8 bases between. CDR1 is MDHEN and CDR2 is SYDVKM in the germline V gene. The whole variable domain, filled in from reference TRBV28 and TRBJ2-7, reads DVKVTQSSRYLVKRTGEKVFLECVQDMDHENMFWYRQDPGLGLRLIYFSYDVKMKEKGDIPEGYSVSREKKERFSLILESASTNQTSMYLCASSLSSLEQYFGPGTRLTVT.

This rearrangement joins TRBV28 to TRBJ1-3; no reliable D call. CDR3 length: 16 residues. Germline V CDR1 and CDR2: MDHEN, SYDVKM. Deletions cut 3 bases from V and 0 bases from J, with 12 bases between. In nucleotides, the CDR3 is TGTGCCAGCAGTTTCCCCGGGTTAATCTCTGGAAACACCATATATTTT. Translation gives CASSFPGLISGNTIYF.

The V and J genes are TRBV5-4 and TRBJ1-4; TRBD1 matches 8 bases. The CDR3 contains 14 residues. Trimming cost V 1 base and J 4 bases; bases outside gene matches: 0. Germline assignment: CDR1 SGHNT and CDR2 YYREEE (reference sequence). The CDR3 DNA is TGTGCCAGCAGCTTGACAGGGGGTAATGAAAAACTGTTTTTT. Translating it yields CASSLTGGNEKLFF.

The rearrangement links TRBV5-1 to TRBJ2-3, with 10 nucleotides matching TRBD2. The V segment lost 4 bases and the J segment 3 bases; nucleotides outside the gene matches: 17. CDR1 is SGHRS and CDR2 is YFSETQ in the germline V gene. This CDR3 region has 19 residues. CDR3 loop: CASSVSRTSGSKRTDTQYF. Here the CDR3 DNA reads TGCGCCAGCAGCGTTTCCCGGACTAGCGGCTCCAAGAGGACAGATACGCAGTATTTT.

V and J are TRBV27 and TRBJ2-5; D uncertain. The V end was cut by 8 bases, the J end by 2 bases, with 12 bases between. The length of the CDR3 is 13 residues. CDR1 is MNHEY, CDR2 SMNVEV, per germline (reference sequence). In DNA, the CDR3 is TGTGCCAGCCGCCATGCCGGTCAAGAGACCCAGTACTTC. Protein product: CASRHAGQETQYF.

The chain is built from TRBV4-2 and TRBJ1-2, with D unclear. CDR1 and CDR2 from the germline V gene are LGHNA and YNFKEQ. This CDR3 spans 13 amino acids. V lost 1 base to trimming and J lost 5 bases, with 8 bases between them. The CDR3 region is CASSQAGRYGYTF. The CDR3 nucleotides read TGTGCCAGCAGCCAAGCGGGGAGGTATGGCTACACCTTC.

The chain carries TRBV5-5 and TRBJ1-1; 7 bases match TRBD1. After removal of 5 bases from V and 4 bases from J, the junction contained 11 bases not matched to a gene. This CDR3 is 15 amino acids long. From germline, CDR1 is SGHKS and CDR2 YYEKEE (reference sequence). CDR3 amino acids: CASSRTFRDSTEAFF. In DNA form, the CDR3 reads TGTGCCAGCAGTCGTACTTTTCGGGACAGCACTGAAGCTTTCTTT.

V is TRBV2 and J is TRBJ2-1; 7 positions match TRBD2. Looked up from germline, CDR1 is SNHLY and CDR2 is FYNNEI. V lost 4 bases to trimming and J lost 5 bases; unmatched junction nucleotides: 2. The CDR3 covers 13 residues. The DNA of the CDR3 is TGTGCCAGCAGTGTTCGGGAGGACAATGAGCAGTTCTTC. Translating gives CASSVREDNEQFF.

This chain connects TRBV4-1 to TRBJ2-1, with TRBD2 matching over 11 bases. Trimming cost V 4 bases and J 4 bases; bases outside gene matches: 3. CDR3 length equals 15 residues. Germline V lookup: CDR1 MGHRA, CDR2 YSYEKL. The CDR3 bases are TGCGCCAGCAGCCTTTTAGCGGGAGGGTACAATGAGCAGTTCTTC. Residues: CASSLLAGGYNEQFF.